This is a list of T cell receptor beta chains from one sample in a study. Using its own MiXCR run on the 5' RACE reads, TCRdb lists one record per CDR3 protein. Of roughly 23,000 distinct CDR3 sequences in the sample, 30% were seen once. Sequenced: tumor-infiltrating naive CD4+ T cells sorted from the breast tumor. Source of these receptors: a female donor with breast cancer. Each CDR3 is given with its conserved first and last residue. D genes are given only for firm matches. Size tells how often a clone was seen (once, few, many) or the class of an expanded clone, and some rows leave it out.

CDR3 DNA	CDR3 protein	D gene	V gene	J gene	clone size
TGTGCCAGCAGCGTAGACAGCGGGAGTATTAGTGAGCAGTTCTTC	CASSVDSGSISEQFF	TRBD2	TRBV9	TRBJ2-1	few
TGTGCCAGCAGTTACTCGGTCAGGGGGGTCACTGAGCAGTTCTTC	CASSYSVRGVTEQFF	-	TRBV6-5	TRBJ2-1	-
TGTGCCAGCAGCTTAGCGGGCCTTGCGATTAGCACAGATACGCAGTATTTT	CASSLAGLAISTDTQYF	-	TRBV7-9	TRBJ2-3	many
TGTGCCAGCAGCTTAATAGCGGGAGGGAACGAGCAGTACTTC	CASSLIAGGNEQYF	TRBD2	TRBV7-6	TRBJ2-7	many
TGCAGCGTTGAGGCGGGACTAGACACAGATACGCAGTATTTT	CSVEAGLDTDTQYF	TRBD2	TRBV29-1	TRBJ2-3	few
TGTGCCAGCAGCCAAGATTGGAGGACTAGCGGGAGGTTTACGACAGATACGCAGTATTTT	CASSQDWRTSGRFTTDTQYF	TRBD2	TRBV3-1	TRBJ2-3	many
TGTGCCAGCAGCCTGACGTCAGGCTCTGAAGCTTTCTTT	CASSLTSGSEAFF	-	TRBV7-9	TRBJ1-1	many
TGCAGTGCTAGCGGCAGCGGGAACACTGAAGCTTTCTTT	CSASGSGNTEAFF	-	TRBV20-1	TRBJ1-1	many
TGTGCCAGCAGCCCGGGACAGCCCCCCAATCAGCCCCAGCATTTT	CASSPGQPPNQPQHF	TRBD1	TRBV12-3/TRBV12-4	TRBJ1-5	-
TGTGCCAGCAGTCCCCGGGCAGGTACCGGGCTCTCTGGAAACACCATATATTTT	CASSPRAGTGLSGNTIYF	-	TRBV12-3/TRBV12-4	TRBJ1-3	-
TGTGCCACCAGTGATAGGGGGACAGGGATTCAGGAGCAGTTCTTC	CATSDRGTGIQEQFF	TRBD1	TRBV24-1	TRBJ2-1	few
TGTGCCAGCAGCATCCGCCTCCTTGCTAGCACCAATGAGCAGTTCTTC	CASSIRLLASTNEQFF	-	TRBV11-2	TRBJ2-1	few
TGTGCCAGCGGCCATTGGGTGGGACAGGGGCGAGCGGATACGCAGTATTTT	CASGHWVGQGRADTQYF	TRBD1	TRBV9	TRBJ2-3	once
TGTGCCAGCAGTTCTACGACTAGCGGGAGTGGGGATACGCAGTATTTT	CASSSTTSGSGDTQYF	TRBD2	TRBV6-5	TRBJ2-3	few
TGTGCCACCAGCAGATCCGGGACTAGCGGGAACGCCTACAATGAGCAGTTCTTC	CATSRSGTSGNAYNEQFF	TRBD2	TRBV15	TRBJ2-1	-
TGCAGTGCTAGAGTGGGGGGGATCACTGAAGCTTTCTTT	CSARVGGITEAFF	-	TRBV20-1	TRBJ1-1	-
TGCAGTGCACCGGGACAGGAGAAATACGAGCAGTACTTC	CSAPGQEKYEQYF	TRBD1	TRBV20-1	TRBJ2-7	medium-sized
TGTGCCAGCAGCTTAGCCTACGGGGGAGGGTACAATGAGCAGTTCTTC	CASSLAYGGGYNEQFF	TRBD2	TRBV7-9	TRBJ2-1	few
TGTGCCAGCAGTTTCCTCGCGAAAGGGTCCTACAATGAGCAGTTCTTC	CASSFLAKGSYNEQFF	-	TRBV6-2/TRBV6-3	TRBJ2-1	-
TGCAGTGCTAGCCTCAGGACAGGGGTGTATGGCTACACCTTC	CSASLRTGVYGYTF	TRBD1	TRBV20-1	TRBJ1-2	-
TGCAGCGTTGAGGACAGGGGGCACGAGCAGTACTTC	CSVEDRGHEQYF	TRBD1	TRBV29-1	TRBJ2-7	-
TGTGCCAGCTCACCGACAGGGGTGGGGCAGCCCCAGCATTTT	CASSPTGVGQPQHF	TRBD1	TRBV18	TRBJ1-5	once
TGCAGTGCTAGCGAGACAGGGGGTTTGGGCGAGCAGTACTTC	CSASETGGLGEQYF	TRBD1	TRBV20-1	TRBJ2-7	once
TGTGCCAGCAGCCTGACAGGGCACAATCAGCCCCAGCATTTT	CASSLTGHNQPQHF	TRBD1	TRBV7-9	TRBJ1-5	-
TGTGCCAGCAGTGAATTAGCGGGAGGGCCAACCGGGGAGCTGTTTTTT	CASSELAGGPTGELFF	TRBD2	TRBV25-1	TRBJ2-2	few
TGCGCCAGCAGCTTCGGGGGGAGCTCCTACAATGAGCAGTTCTTC	CASSFGGSSYNEQFF	TRBD2	TRBV5-1	TRBJ2-1	few
TGCAGTGCTAGCGGGACAAGCACAGATACGCAGTATTTT	CSASGTSTDTQYF	-	TRBV20-1	TRBJ2-3	few
TGTGCCAGCAGCCTAGACAGGGGCGGGTTCCCCCTCCACTTT	CASSLDRGGFPLHF	TRBD1	TRBV4-2	TRBJ1-6	-
TGTGCCACCAGTGCAGTACCTACTTTCAATGAGCAGTTCTTC	CATSAVPTFNEQFF	-	TRBV24-1	TRBJ2-1	-
TGTGCCAGCAGCCAGAGGGGTTATGGCTACACCTTC	CASSQRGYGYTF	-	TRBV3-1	TRBJ1-2	many
TGCGCCAGCGCCCAGGACTCTAGCACAGATACGCAGTATTTT	CASAQDSSTDTQYF	-	TRBV5-1	TRBJ2-3	medium-sized
TGTGCCAGCAGCCCAGGGTTAGGAGCGGGAGTAAGAACCTACGAGCAGTACTTC	CASSPGLGAGVRTYEQYF	TRBD2	TRBV12-3/TRBV12-4	TRBJ2-7	medium-sized
TGCAGCGGTGGGGGAAGCGGTTACAATGAGCAGTTCTTC	CSGGGSGYNEQFF	-	TRBV29-1	TRBJ2-1	many
TGCAGTGCTAGCGAAGATTCGAGCTCCTACAATGAGCAGTTCTTC	CSASEDSSSYNEQFF	-	TRBV20-1	TRBJ2-1	-
TGTGCCAGCAGTCGTAGGACTAGCGGGCTGAGCACAGATACGCAGTATTTT	CASSRRTSGLSTDTQYF	TRBD2	TRBV28	TRBJ2-3	-
TGTGCCAGCAGTTACGGGCAGGGGGCGACCTATGGCTACACCTTC	CASSYGQGATYGYTF	TRBD1	TRBV6-5	TRBJ1-2	once
TGTGCCAGCAGCAAAATATCAGCCACTGAAGCTTTCTTT	CASSKISATEAFF	-	TRBV7-9	TRBJ1-1	-
TGTGCCAGCGCACGGACAGGGGTGTGCAATGAGCAGTTCTTC	CASARTGVCNEQFF	TRBD1	TRBV7-9	TRBJ2-1	-
TGTGCCAGCAGACGTCTGGCTAGCGGGACTTACAATGAGCAGTTCTTC	CASRRLASGTYNEQFF	TRBD2	TRBV6-5	TRBJ2-1	few
TGTGCCAGCAGCCCGGGGGCAGGGAATTTAGAAAAACTGTTTTTT	CASSPGAGNLEKLFF	-	TRBV7-8	TRBJ1-4	-
TGTGCCAGCAGGGACGGACTAGGGTATGGGCAGTTCTTC	CASRDGLGYGQFF	TRBD2	TRBV7-9	TRBJ2-1	many
TGTGCCAGCAGCCTACCAGGGGCAGAGACCCAGTACTTC	CASSLPGAETQYF	-	TRBV25-1	TRBJ2-5	few
TGCGCCAGCAGCTGGAACAGGGGTGGGGATGAGCAGTTCTTC	CASSWNRGGDEQFF	TRBD1	TRBV5-1	TRBJ2-1	-
TGCAGTGCTAGAGATGTGATCGGAAGATTAAGGGCTTTCTTT	CSARDVIGRLRAFF	-	TRBV20-1	TRBJ1-1	-
TGTGCCAGCTCCGGACAGGGGGCCCCCTACAATGAGCAGTTCTTC	CASSGQGAPYNEQFF	TRBD1	TRBV6-1	TRBJ2-1	many
TGTGCCAGCAGCTTACAGGACAGGGTTGGCGAGCAGTACTTC	CASSLQDRVGEQYF	TRBD1	TRBV7-3	TRBJ2-7	many